The rows below give T cell receptor beta chains drawn from one sample of a study of cytomegalovirus exposure and HLA in healthy donors. Profiling relied on immunoSEQ multiplex PCR, and the TCRdb table lists in-frame clones only, not all of them. This sample has roughly 100,000 clones, with 65% to 80% found just once. Sequencing was done on a sample of PBMCs. These receptors originate from a woman aged 50 to 60 in good health and CMV-seropositive. CDR3s include the opening cysteine and the closing phenylalanine or tryptophan. The D gene is left open where the match is weak. Size values are once, few and many counts, or a class for expanded clones, and some rows have none.

J gene	D gene	clone size	V gene	CDR3 DNA	CDR3 protein
TRBJ2-7	.	.	TRBV29-1	TGCAGCGTTGAACTATGGGGCACTAATTCCTACGAGCAGTACTTC	CSVELWGTNSYEQYF
TRBJ1-1	.	.	TRBV28	TGTGCCAGCAGTTTCCCCACGGGTAGGAGGAGCACTGAAGCTTTCTTT	CASSFPTGRRSTEAFF
TRBJ1-5	.	once	TRBV2	TGTGCCAGCAGTGCTTTGGCAGATCGCAATCAGCCCCAGCATTTT	CASSALADRNQPQHF
TRBJ2-5	TRBD2	.	TRBV29-1	TGCAGCGTCTACCGGACTAGCGGGGGGGTTAGAGACTTC	CSVYRTSGGVRDF
TRBJ1-6	.	.	TRBV19	TGTGCCAGTAGGGAGGACGGGAGCAGCTCCTATAATTCACCCCTCCACTTT	CASREDGSSSYNSPLHF
TRBJ2-7	TRBD2	.	TRBV19	TGTGCCAGTAGTACTAGCGGGAGGGCCAGCACCTACGAGCAGTACTTC	CASSTSGRASTYEQYF
TRBJ1-1	.	few	TRBV29-1	TGCAGCGTTGAAGTTTCGGGAAGGGACACTGAAGCTTTCTTT	CSVEVSGRDTEAFF
TRBJ2-4	.	.	TRBV11-2	TGTGCCAGCAGCTTAGTCTTAGGGGACTCGCTCAAAAACATTCAGTACTTC	CASSLVLGDSLKNIQYF
TRBJ2-3	TRBD2	few	TRBV4-1	TGCGCCAGCAGCGGGAGACTAGCGGGAGGCACAGATACGCAGTATTTT	CASSGRLAGGTDTQYF
TRBJ1-4	TRBD1	.	TRBV7-9	TGTTCCAGCAGCTTAAGGGGACAGGGTTCGGTTGAAAAACTGTTTTTT	CSSSLRGQGSVEKLFF
TRBJ2-2	TRBD2	.	TRBV5-1	TGCGCCAGCAGCCCCCCGCTACGGGAGGGTACCGGGGAGCTGTTTTTT	CASSPPLREGTGELFF
TRBJ2-3	TRBD2	.	TRBV4-1	TGCGCCAGCAGCCCAGGAGGGAGACTAGCGGTTAGCACAGATACGCAGTATTTT	CASSPGGRLAVSTDTQYF
TRBJ2-1	TRBD2	.	TRBV7-2	TGTGCCAGCAGCTTAGGTTCGGCGGGAGTAAATAACAATGAGCAGTTCTTC	CASSLGSAGVNNNEQFF
TRBJ1-6	TRBD1	.	TRBV19	TGTGCCAGTGGGGGACAGGGGATGTCTTCACCCCTCCACTTT	CASGGQGMSSPLHF